The 8 T cell receptor beta chains listed next were all sequenced from one sample in a study of cytomegalovirus exposure and HLA in healthy donors. PCR involved 60 Vbeta and 13 Jbeta primers. Sequencing used immunoSEQ multiplex PCR; TCRdb keeps in-frame clones, though not all of them. The sample has approximately 120,000 clones, roughly 80% seen once; the top ten hold around 1.2%. Sequencing used PBMCs. The receptors were gathered from a man aged 50-59 years in good health and CMV-seronegative.

This clone was found once. V and J are TRBV5-4 and TRBJ2-5, with TRBD1 matching over 10 bases. The CDR3 is 15 residues long. The germline gives CDR1 SGHNT, CDR2 YYREEE (reference sequence). V was clipped by 4 bases and J by 4 bases; unmatched bases: 7. The CDR3 is CASSPRQGAGETQYF. CDR3 nucleotide sequence: TGTGCCAGCAGCCCCAGACAGGGGGCGGGAGAGACCCAGTACTTC.

The rearrangement joins TRBV6-1 to TRBJ2-2, with 12 positions matching TRBD2. V lost 2 bases, J lost 0 bases, and 4 bases stayed unmatched. The CDR3 is 18 residues long. Germline CDR1 and CDR2: MNHNS and SASEGT. The CDR3: CASSETGLAGSNTGELFF. For the CDR3, the DNA is TGTGCCAGCAGTGAAACAGGACTAGCGGGATCGAACACCGGGGAGCTGTTTTTT.

V and J are TRBV28 and TRBJ1-5; 9 bases agree with TRBD1. V trimming: 2 bases; J trimming: 7 bases; junction bases outside the gene matches: 3. The CDR3 sequence is 14 residues long. CDR1 is MDHEN and CDR2 is SYDVKM in the germline V gene. CDR3 in amino acids: CASSLTGGGQPQHF. In DNA form, the CDR3 reads TGTGCCAGCAGTTTAACAGGGGGCGGGCAGCCCCAGCATTTT.

The V gene is TRBV19, the J gene TRBJ1-5, with 8 bases fitting TRBD1. The CDR3 contains 12 residues. Trimming removed 11 bases from V and 4 bases from J; junction bases left unmatched: 4. Germline V gene data show CDR1 as LNHDA and CDR2 as SQIVND (reference sequence). As DNA, the CDR3 is TGTGCCGGTGGACAGGGTAATCAGCCCCAGCATTTT. Its translation is CAGGQGNQPQHF.

The chain has TRBV5-1 and TRBJ2-3; 11 bases are a match to TRBD2. CDR1 is SGHRS and CDR2 is YFSETQ in the germline V gene. Trimming cost V 1 base and J 7 bases; bases outside gene matches: 5. The CDR3 contains 15 residues. Written as DNA, the CDR3 is TGCGCCAGCAGCTTGACTAGCGGGAGTAAAAATACGCAGTATTTT. It translates to CASSLTSGSKNTQYF. Full variable domain (missing parts from reference TRBV5-1 and TRBJ2-3): KAGVTQTPRYLIKTRGQQVTLSCSPISGHRSVSWYQQTPGQGLQFLFEYFSETQRNKGNFPGRFSGRQFSNSRSEMNVSTLELGDSALYLCASSLTSGSKNTQYFGPGTRLTVL.

The chain joins TRBV2 to TRBJ2-5; 12 bases are a match to TRBD2. The CDR3 has 16 residues. Trimming removed 3 bases from V and 5 bases from J; junction bases left unmatched: 7. Germline CDR1 SNHLY, CDR2 FYNNEI. DNA for the CDR3: TGTGCCAGCAGTGATTCTAGCGGGAGGGCCGCGGAGACCCAGTACTTC. Its protein product is CASSDSSGRAAETQYF.

The rearrangement joins TRBV30 to TRBJ1-1, with D possibly matching TRBD1 (6 bases). The CDR3 runs to 13 residues. Germline CDR1 and CDR2: GTSNPN and SVGIG (reference sequence). Trimming pared 4 bases from V and 1 base from J, leaving 10 bases between. In nucleotides, the CDR3 is TGTGCCTGGACGGGAGGGGGGAACACTGAAGCTTTCTTT. Its protein product is CAWTGGGNTEAFF.

The genes are TRBV27 and TRBJ1-5; the D is unclear. Between the trimmed V and J ends, which lost 3 bases and 0 bases, there was a span of 9 bases. Germline CDR1 reads MNHEY; CDR2 reads SMNVEV (reference sequence). The CDR3 is 15 residues long. The chain's CDR3 is CASSFAPYSNQPQHF. Here the CDR3 DNA reads TGTGCCAGCAGTTTTGCGCCTTATAGCAATCAGCCCCAGCATTTT.